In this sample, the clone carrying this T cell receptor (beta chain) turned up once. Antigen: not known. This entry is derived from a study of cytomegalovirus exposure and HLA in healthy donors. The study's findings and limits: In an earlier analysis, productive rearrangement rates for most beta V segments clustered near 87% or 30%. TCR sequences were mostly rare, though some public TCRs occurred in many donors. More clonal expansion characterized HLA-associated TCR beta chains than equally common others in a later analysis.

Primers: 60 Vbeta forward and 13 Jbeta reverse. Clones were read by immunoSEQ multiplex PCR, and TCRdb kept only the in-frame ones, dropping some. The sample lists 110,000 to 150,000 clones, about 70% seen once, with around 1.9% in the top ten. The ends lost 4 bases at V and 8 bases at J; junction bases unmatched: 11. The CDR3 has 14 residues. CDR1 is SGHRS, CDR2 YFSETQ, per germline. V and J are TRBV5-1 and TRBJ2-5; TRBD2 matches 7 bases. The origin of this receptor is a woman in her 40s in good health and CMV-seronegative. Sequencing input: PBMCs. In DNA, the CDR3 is TGCGCCAGCAGCCAAACCGGGACTACCCGCACCCAGTACTTC. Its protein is CASSQTGTTRTQYF.